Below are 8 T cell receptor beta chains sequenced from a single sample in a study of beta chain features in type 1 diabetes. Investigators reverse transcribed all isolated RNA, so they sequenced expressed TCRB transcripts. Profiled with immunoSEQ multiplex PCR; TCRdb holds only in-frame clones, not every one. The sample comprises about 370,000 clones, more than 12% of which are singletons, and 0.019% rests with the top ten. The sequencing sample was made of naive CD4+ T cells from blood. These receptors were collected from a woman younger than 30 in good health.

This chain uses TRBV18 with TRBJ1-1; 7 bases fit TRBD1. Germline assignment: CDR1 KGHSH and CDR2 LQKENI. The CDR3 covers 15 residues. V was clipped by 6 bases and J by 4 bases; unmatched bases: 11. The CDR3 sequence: CASSLENPGGTEAFF. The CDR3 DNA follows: TGTGCCAGCTCGCTAGAAAACCCAGGGGGCACTGAAGCTTTCTTT.

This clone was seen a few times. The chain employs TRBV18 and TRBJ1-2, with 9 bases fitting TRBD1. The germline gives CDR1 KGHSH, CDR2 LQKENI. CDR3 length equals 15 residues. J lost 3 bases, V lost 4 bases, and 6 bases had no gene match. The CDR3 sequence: CASSLRTGVDYGYTF. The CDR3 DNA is TGTGCCAGCTCACTTCGGACAGGGGTGGACTATGGCTACACCTTC.

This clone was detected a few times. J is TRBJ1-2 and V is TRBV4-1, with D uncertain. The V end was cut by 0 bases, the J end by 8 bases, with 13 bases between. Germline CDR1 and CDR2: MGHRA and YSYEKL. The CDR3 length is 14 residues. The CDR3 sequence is CASSQEQIESGYTF. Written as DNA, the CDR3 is TGCGCCAGCAGCCAAGAACAGATTGAATCGGGCTACACCTTC.

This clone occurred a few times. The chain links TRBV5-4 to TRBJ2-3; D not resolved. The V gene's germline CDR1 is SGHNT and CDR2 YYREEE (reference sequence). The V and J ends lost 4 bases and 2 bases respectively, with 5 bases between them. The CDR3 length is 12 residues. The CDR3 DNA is TGTGCCAGCAGCATAGACACAGATACGCAGTATTTT. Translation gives CASSIDTDTQYF.

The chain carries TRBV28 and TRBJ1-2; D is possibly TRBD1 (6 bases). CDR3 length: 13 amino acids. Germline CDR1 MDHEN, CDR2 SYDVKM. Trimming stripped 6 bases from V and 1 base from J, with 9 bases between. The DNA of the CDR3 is TGTGCCAGCAGCAGGGACAATAACTATGGCTACACCTTC. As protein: CASSRDNNYGYTF.

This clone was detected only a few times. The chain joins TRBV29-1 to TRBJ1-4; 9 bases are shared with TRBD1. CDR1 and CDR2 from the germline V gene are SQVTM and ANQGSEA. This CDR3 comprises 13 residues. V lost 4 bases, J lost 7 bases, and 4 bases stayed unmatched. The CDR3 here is CSVGRDRAEKLFF. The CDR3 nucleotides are TGCAGCGTTGGACGGGACAGGGCTGAAAAACTGTTTTTT. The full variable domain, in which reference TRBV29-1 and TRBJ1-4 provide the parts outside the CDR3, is SAVISQKPSRDICQRGTSLTIQCQVDSQVTMMFWYRQQPGQSLTLIATANQGSEATYESGFVIDKFPISRPNLTFSTLTVSNMSPEDSSIYLCSVGRDRAEKLFFGSGTQLSVL.

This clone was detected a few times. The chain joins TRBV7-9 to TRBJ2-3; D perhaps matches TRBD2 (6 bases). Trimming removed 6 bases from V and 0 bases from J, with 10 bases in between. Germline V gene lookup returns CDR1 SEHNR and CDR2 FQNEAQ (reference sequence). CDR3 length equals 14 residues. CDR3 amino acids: CASSQLASTDTQYF. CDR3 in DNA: TGTGCCAGCAGTCAACTAGCAAGCACAGATACGCAGTATTTT. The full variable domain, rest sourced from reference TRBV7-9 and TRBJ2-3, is DTGVSQNPRHKITKRGQNVTFRCDPISEHNRLYWYRQTLGQGPEFLTYFQNEAQLEKSRLLSDRFSAERPKGSFSTLEIQRTEQGDSAMYLCASSQLASTDTQYFGPGTRLTVL.

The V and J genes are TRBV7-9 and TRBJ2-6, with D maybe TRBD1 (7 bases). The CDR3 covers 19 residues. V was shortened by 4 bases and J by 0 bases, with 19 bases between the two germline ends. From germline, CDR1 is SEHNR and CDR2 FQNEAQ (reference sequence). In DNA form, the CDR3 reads TGTGCCAGCAGCTCCCCCCGGGGGACAGCATCCTCTGGGGCCAACGTCCTGACTTTC. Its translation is CASSSPRGTASSGANVLTF.